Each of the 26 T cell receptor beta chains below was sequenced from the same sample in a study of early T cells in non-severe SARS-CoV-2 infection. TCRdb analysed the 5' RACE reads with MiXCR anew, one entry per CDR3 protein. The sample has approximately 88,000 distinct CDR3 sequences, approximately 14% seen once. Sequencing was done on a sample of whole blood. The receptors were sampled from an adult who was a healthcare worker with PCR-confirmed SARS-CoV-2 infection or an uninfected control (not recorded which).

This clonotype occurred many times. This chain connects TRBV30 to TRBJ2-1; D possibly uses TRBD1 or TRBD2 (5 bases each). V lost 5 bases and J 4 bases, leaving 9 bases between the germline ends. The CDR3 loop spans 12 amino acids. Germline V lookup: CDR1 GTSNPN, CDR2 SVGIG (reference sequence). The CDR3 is CAWGTGYNEQFF. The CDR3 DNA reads TGTGCCTGGGGGACGGGATACAATGAGCAGTTCTTC.

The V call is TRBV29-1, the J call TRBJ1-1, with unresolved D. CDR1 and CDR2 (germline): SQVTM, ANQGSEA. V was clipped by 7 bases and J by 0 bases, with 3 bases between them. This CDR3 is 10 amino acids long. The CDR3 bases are TGCAGCGCGATGAACACTGAAGCTTTCTTT. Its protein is CSAMNTEAFF. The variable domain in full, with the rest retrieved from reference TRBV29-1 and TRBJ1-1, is SAVISQKPSRDICQRGTSLTIQCQVDSQVTMMFWYRQQPGQSLTLIATANQGSEATYESGFVIDKFPISRPNLTFSTLTVSNMSPEDSSIYLCSAMNTEAFFGQGTRLTVV.

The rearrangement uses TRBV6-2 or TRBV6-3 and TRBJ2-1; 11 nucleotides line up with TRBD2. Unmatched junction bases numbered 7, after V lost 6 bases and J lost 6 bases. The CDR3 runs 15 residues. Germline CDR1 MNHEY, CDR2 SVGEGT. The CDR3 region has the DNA TGTGCCAGCAGAGTAGCGGGGGGGCCGGGCAATGAGCAGTTCTTC. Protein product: CASRVAGGPGNEQFF.

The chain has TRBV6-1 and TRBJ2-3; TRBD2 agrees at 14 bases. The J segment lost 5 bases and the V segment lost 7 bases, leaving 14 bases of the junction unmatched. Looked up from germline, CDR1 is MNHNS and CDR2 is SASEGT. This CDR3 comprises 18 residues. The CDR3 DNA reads TGTGCCAGCATCCAGACTAGCGGGGGGGCCTCGAGGTTAGATACGCAGTATTTT. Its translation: CASIQTSGGASRLDTQYF.

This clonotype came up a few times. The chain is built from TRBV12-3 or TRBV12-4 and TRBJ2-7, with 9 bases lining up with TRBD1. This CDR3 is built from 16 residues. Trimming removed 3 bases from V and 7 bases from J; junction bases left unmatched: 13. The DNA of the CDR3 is TGTGCCAGCAGTTTGAAGGCACAGGGGGCCGGCCGAGAGCAGTACTTC. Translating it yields CASSLKAQGAGREQYF.

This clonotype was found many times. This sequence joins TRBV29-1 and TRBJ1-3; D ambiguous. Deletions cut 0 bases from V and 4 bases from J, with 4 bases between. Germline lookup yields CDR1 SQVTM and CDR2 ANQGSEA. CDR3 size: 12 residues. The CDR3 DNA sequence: TGCAGCGTTGAAGACAGGGGAAACACCATATATTTT. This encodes CSVEDRGNTIYF.

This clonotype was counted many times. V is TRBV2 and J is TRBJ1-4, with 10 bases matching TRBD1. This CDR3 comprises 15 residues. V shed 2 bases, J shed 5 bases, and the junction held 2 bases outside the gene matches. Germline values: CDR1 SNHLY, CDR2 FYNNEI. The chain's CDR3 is CASSERDRGNEKLFF. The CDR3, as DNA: TGTGCCAGCAGTGAAAGGGACAGGGGCAATGAAAAACTGTTTTTT.

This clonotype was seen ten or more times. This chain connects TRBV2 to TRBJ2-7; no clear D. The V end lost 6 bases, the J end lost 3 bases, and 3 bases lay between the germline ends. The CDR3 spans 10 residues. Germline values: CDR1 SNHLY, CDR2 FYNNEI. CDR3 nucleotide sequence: TGTGCCAGCAGCCACTACGAGCAGTACTTC. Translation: CASSHYEQYF.

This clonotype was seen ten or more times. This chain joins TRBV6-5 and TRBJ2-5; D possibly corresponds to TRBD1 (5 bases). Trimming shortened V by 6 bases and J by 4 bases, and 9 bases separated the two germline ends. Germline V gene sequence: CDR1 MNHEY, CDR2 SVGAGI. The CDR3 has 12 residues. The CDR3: CASRQGPETQYF. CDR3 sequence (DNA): TGTGCCAGCAGGCAGGGTCCAGAGACCCAGTACTTC.

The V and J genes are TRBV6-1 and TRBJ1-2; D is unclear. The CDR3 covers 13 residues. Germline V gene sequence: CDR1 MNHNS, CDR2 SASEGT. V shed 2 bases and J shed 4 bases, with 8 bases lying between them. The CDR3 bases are TGTGCCAGCAGTGAATGGGGTGGCTATGGCTACACCTTC. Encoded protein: CASSEWGGYGYTF.

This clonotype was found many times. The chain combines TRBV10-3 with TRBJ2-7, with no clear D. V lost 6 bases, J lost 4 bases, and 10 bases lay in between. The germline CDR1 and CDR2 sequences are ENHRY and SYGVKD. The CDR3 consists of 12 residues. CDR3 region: CAIRGQTYEQYF. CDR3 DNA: TGTGCCATCAGAGGGCAGACGTACGAGCAGTACTTC.

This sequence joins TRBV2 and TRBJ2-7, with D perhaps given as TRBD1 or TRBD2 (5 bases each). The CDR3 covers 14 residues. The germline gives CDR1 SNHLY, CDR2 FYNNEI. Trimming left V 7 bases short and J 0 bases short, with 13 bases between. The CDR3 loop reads CASKSGRASYEQYF. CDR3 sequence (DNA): TGTGCCAGCAAAAGCGGCAGGGCCTCCTACGAGCAGTACTTC.

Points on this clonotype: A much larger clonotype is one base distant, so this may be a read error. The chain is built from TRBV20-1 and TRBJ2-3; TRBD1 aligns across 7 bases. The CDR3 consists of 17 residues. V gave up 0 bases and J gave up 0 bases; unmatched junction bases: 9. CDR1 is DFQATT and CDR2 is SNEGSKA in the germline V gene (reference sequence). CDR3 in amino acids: CSARDLRGRRSTDTQYF. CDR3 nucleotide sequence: TGCAGTGCTAGAGATTTGAGGGGGCGACGAAGCACAGATACGCAGTATTTT.

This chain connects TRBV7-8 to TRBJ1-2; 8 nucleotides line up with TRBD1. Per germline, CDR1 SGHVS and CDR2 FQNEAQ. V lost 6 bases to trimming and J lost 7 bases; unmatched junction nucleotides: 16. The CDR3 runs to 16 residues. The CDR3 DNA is TGTGCCAGCAGACTACTCCGGGGCAGGGGGCCACGTGGCTACACCTTC. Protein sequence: CASRLLRGRGPRGYTF.

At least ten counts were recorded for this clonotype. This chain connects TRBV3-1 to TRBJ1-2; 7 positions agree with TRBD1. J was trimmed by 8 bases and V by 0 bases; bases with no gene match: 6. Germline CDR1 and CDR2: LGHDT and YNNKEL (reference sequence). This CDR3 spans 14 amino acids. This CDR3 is CASSQEWDRAGYTF. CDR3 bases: TGTGCCAGCAGCCAAGAATGGGACAGAGCGGGCTACACCTTC. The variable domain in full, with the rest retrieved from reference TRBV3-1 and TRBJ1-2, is DTAVSQTPKYLVTQMGNDKSIKCEQNLGHDTMYWYKQDSKKFLKIMFSYNNKELIINETVPNRFSPKSPDKAHLNLHINSLELGDSAVYFCASSQEWDRAGYTFGSGTRLTVV.

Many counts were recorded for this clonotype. CDR3 protein: CASSPSGGSAQPQHF. The DNA of the CDR3 is TGTGCCAGCAGCCCCAGCGGGGGCTCGGCTCAGCCCCAGCATTTT. The V call is TRBV6-2 or TRBV6-3, the J call TRBJ1-5; tentatively, D is TRBD1 (6 bases). The germline CDR1 and CDR2 sequences are MNHEY and SVGEGT. The length of the CDR3 is 15 residues. V gave up 6 bases and J gave up 6 bases, with 18 bases separating them.

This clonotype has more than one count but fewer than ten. The CDR3 reads CASSISIGGGSEASNQPQHF. Written as DNA, the CDR3 is TGTGCCAGTAGTATATCCATCGGGGGAGGGTCGGAGGCAAGCAATCAGCCCCAGCATTTT. The chain joins TRBV19 to TRBJ1-5, with a weak D call TRBD1 (5 bases). The germline gives CDR1 LNHDA, CDR2 SQIVND (reference sequence). V was trimmed by 2 bases and J by 1 base, leaving 24 bases between them. This CDR3 has 20 amino acids. The full variable domain, completed using reference TRBV19 and TRBJ1-5, is DGGITQSPKYLFRKEGQNVTLSCEQNLNHDAMYWYRQDPGQGLRLIYYSQIVNDFQKGDIAEGYSVSREKKESFPLTVTSAQKNPTAFYLCASSISIGGGSEASNQPQHFGDGTRLSIL.

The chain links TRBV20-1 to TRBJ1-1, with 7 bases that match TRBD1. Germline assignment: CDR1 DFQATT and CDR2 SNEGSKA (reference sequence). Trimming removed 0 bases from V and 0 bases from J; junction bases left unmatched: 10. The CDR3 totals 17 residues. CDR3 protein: CSARDLWSRGMNTEAFF. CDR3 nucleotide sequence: TGCAGTGCTAGAGATCTCTGGTCCAGGGGGATGAACACTGAAGCTTTCTTT.

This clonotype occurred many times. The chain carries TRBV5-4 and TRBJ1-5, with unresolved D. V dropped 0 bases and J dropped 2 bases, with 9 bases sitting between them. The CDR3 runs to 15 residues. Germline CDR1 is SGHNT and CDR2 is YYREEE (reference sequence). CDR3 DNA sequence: TGTGCCAGCAGCTTGGGTGTGAATGGCAATCAGCCCCAGCATTTT. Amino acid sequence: CASSLGVNGNQPQHF.

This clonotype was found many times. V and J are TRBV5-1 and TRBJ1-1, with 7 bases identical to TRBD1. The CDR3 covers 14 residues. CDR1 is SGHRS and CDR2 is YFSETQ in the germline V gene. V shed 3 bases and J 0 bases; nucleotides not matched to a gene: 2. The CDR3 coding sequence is TGCGCCAGCAGCTCGGGACAGCTGAACACTGAAGCTTTCTTT. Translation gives CASSSGQLNTEAFF.

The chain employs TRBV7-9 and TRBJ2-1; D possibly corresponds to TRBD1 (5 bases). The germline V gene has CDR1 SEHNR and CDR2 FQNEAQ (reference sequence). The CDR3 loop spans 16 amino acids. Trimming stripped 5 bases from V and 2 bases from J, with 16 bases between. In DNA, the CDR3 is TGTGCCAGCAGCCACACCGACAGAGCCCCCTACAATGAGCAGTTCTTC. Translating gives CASSHTDRAPYNEQFF.

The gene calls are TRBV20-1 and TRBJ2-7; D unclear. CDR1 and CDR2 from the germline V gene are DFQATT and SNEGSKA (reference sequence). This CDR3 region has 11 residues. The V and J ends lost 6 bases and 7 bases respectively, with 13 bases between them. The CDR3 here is CSARSVEEQYF. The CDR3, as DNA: TGCAGTGCCAGGTCCGTGGAGGAGCAGTACTTC.

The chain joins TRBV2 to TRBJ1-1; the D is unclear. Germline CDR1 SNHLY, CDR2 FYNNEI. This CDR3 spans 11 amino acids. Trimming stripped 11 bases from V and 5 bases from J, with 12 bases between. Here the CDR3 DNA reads TGTGCCGCCATGGCACGGACTGAAGCTTTCTTT. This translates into CAAMARTEAFF.

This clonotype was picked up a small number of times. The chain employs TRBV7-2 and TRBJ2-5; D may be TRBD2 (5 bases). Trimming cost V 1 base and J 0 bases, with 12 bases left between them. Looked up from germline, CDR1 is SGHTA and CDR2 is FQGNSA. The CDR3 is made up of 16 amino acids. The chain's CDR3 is CASSLEASRYQETQYF. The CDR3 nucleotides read TGTGCCAGCAGCTTAGAAGCTAGCCGATACCAAGAGACCCAGTACTTC. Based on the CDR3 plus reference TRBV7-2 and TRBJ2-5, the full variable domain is GAGVSQSPSNKVTEKGKDVELRCDPISGHTALYWYRQSLGQGLEFLIYFQGNSAPDKSGLPSDRFSAERTGGSVSTLTIQRTQQEDSAVYLCASSLEASRYQETQYFGPGTRLLVL.

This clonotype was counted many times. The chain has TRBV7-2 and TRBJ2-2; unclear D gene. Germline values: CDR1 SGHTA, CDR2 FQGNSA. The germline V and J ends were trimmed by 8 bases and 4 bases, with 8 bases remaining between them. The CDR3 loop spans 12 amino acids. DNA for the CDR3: TGTGCCAGCGGAGACTTCACCGGGGAGCTGTTTTTT. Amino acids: CASGDFTGELFF.

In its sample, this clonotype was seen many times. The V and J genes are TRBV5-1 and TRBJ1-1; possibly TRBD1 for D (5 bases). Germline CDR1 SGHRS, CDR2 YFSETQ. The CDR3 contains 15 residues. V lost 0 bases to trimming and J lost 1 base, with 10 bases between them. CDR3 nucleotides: TGCGCCAGCAGCTTGGAGGGACGGACGAACACTGAAGCTTTCTTT. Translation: CASSLEGRTNTEAFF.